This T cell receptor beta chain was retrieved from a study of CD8 T cells in Susac syndrome (dated by TCRdb to between 2018 and 2020). In terms of the full investigation: Repertoire sequencing was used to test whether CD8+ T cell activation and differentiation in Susac syndrome was antigen driven.

As encoded in the germline V gene, CDR1 is SNHLY while CDR2 is FYNNEI. Germline trimming amounts to 5 bases on V and 6 bases on J, with 8 as the count of junction bases outside the gene matches. CDR3 length: 15 amino acids, cysteine to phenylalanine. Only the CDR3 DNA is retained, 45 bases long and in frame from the first base. RNA was extracted using the RNeasy kit, and roughly 0.45 to 1 ug of the RNA was reverse transcribed with random hexamers. The immunoSEQ multiplex PCR assay, which covers 54 Vbeta and 13 Jbeta segments, was used to amplify TCR beta CDR3 regions. PCR amplification bias was corrected by using a synthetic template baseline for primer optimization and computational correction. Per the original workflow: Reads were annotated to V, D and J genes according to IMGT and were analyzed with immunoSEQ Analyzer, with only productive sequences retained. Clonality was calculated as one minus the Shannon entropy normalized by log2 of the number of productive unique sequences. For each patient and control, public and private clones were evaluated among the 100 most prevalent clones. A clone was defined as Susac-specific if it was absent from the healthy and MS cohorts, from 950 to 1,300 published viral clones and from other ImmuneACCESS disease sequences. TCRdb reprocessed the public reads (quality trimming at Q25 with fastp, clone calling with MiXCR) and kept in-frame beta chains. Each record represents a unique CDR3 protein, reported with the most common genes and DNA among its rows. The authors' filters were not applied to this entry. The sample table lists 200,000 or so distinct CDR3 sequences, roughly 96% of them with a count of one. Approximately 0.097% of the sample is in the top ten clones.

Note on this clonotype: Its antigen remains undetermined. Base qualities were left out, and no much larger clone turns up one base away.

Summary of the overall study and its limitations: The number of individuals in the TCR sequencing and HLA analysis was acknowledged as relatively small.

High-throughput TCR beta sequencing profiled peripheral blood CD8+ and CD4+ T cells from healthy donors, Susac syndrome patients and multiple sclerosis patients. Treatment-naive patients with stable or active relapsing-remitting disease fulfilling revised McDonald criteria were used as multiple sclerosis controls. CD8+ TEMRA cells were enriched by FACS, while bulk CD8+ and CD4+ T cells were purified by magnetic negative isolation. Blood was collected in EDTA tubes and processed within 24 hours, with PBMCs isolated through density gradient centrifugation. PBMCs intended for TCR sequencing were cryopreserved in liquid nitrogen and thawed later in a water bath at 37 degrees C. The sorted or isolated CD4+, CD8+ and CD8+ TEMRA cells had a purity of 90% or higher.

The sequencing input was CD4+ T cells from PBMCs. The chain is made from TRBV2 and TRBJ2-1, with 9 junctional bases fitting TRBD2. The sequence was obtained from a human donor with multiple sclerosis. At the DNA level, the sequence is TGTGCCAGCAGTTACTTAGCGGGAGTCGTCAATGAGCAGTTCTTC. It specifies CASSYLAGVVNEQFF.